The 20 T cell receptor beta chains reported below all come from one sample, sequenced in a study of siplizumab effects on memory and regulatory T cells. Data came from immunoSEQ multiplex PCR; TCRdb stores just in-frame clones and leaves some out. The data hold about 87,000 clones, with over 80% observed a single time. The sample was Tregs sorted from blood. All receptors derive from a human donor in good health.

This clone showed up just a few times. The chain recombines TRBV19 with TRBJ1-2, with 7 bases lining up with TRBD1. The V gene end was trimmed by 4 bases and the J gene end by 5 bases; junction bases not matched to a gene: 7. Germline-derived CDR1 and CDR2 are LNHDA and SQIVND (reference sequence). This CDR3 has 14 amino acids. DNA for the CDR3: TGTGCCAGTAGTACCGACGGGACAGAATATGGCTACACCTTC. It encodes CASSTDGTEYGYTF. The full variable domain, with the rest looked up from reference TRBV19 and TRBJ1-2, is DGGITQSPKYLFRKEGQNVTLSCEQNLNHDAMYWYRQDPGQGLRLIYYSQIVNDFQKGDIAEGYSVSREKKESFPLTVTSAQKNPTAFYLCASSTDGTEYGYTFGSGTRLTVV.

The chain links TRBV7-3 to TRBJ2-7, with 8 bases aligning to TRBD1. The CDR3 totals 15 residues. V was clipped by 2 bases and J by 4 bases; unmatched bases: 7. Germline lookup yields CDR1 SGHTA and CDR2 FQGTGA. The chain's CDR3 is CASSLGGGQGYEQYF. The DNA for the CDR3 is TGTGCCAGCAGCTTAGGGGGCGGACAGGGTTACGAGCAGTACTTC.

The count of this clone is one. The chain carries TRBV7-9 and TRBJ1-2, with 8 bases lining up with TRBD1. The CDR3 length is 14 residues. Germline trimming cut 5 bases from V and 2 bases from J; bases unmatched to any gene: 4. The germline gives CDR1 SEHNR, CDR2 FQNEAQ (reference sequence). The CDR3 loop reads CASSAGGLNYGYTF. In DNA, the CDR3 is TGTGCCAGCAGCGCAGGGGGCCTGAACTATGGCTACACCTTC.

This rearrangement joins TRBV6-5 to TRBJ2-5, with D unresolved. CDR3 length: 12 amino acids. Trimming shortened V by 8 bases and J by 2 bases, and 9 bases separated the two germline ends. The germline gives CDR1 MNHEY, CDR2 SVGAGI. CDR3: CASGRVQETQYF. CDR3 DNA: TGTGCCAGCGGTCGGGTTCAAGAGACCCAGTACTTC.

J is TRBJ2-5 and V is TRBV2; D is perhaps TRBD1 or TRBD2 (5 bases each). CDR1 is SNHLY and CDR2 is FYNNEI in the germline V gene. This CDR3 region has 15 residues. Trimming shortened V by 7 bases and J by 7 bases, and 22 bases separated the two germline ends. CDR3 bases: TGTGCCAGCAACCACCGGGACGTCCTCCAACCGACCCAGTACTTC. Translated, it gives CASNHRDVLQPTQYF.

This chain links TRBV27 with TRBJ1-2; D is unclear. This CDR3 has 15 residues. CDR1 is MNHEY and CDR2 is SMNVEV in the germline V gene (reference sequence). V was pared by 6 bases and J by 8 bases, with 22 bases between. Written as DNA, the CDR3 is TGTGCCAGCAGCATCCGCCAGGCCCCTCTCGGAGGCTACACCTTC. It encodes CASSIRQAPLGGYTF.

The chain uses TRBV7-2 and TRBJ1-5; perhaps TRBD1 as D (5 bases). This CDR3 contains 13 residues. The ends were cut back, 2 bases at V and 7 bases at J, with 9 bases in the middle. CDR1 is SGHTA, CDR2 FQGNSA, per germline. In nucleotides, the CDR3 is TGTGCCAGCAGCTTACAGGGAGGCCAGCCCCAGCATTTT. Its protein is CASSLQGGQPQHF.

V is TRBV7-9 and J is TRBJ1-4; 8 nucleotides agree with TRBD1. CDR1 SEHNR and CDR2 FQNEAQ come from the germline V gene (reference sequence). V lost 5 bases and J lost 3; bases outside the gene matches: 2. This CDR3 contains 14 residues. The CDR3: CASSLTGANEKLFF. CDR3 sequence (DNA): TGTGCCAGCAGCCTGACAGGGGCTAATGAAAAACTGTTTTTT.

CDR3 sequence: CAWSRSLNQPQHF. Written as DNA, the CDR3 is TGTGCCTGGTCAAGGAGTCTCAATCAGCCCCAGCATTTT. This rearrangement joins TRBV30 to TRBJ1-5, with D hard to call. The CDR3 is made up of 13 amino acids. The V end lost 5 bases, the J end lost 3 bases, and 11 bases lay between the germline ends. Germline V CDR1 and CDR2: GTSNPN, SVGIG (reference sequence).

The gene calls are TRBV11-1 and TRBJ2-2, with D possibly being TRBD1 (6 bases). This CDR3 spans 14 amino acids. Germline CDR1 reads SGHAT; CDR2 reads FQDESV (reference sequence). V dropped 4 bases and J dropped 0 bases, with 6 bases sitting between them. The chain's CDR3 is CASSWTANTGELFF. The CDR3 DNA sequence: TGTGCCAGCAGCTGGACAGCGAACACCGGGGAGCTGTTTTTT. The whole variable domain, filled in from reference TRBV11-1 and TRBJ2-2, reads EAEVAQSPRYKITEKSQAVAFWCDPISGHATLYWYRQILGQGPELLVQFQDESVVDDSQLPKDRFSAERLKGVDSTLKIQPAELGDSAMYLCASSWTANTGELFFGEGSRLTVL.

The chain couples TRBV5-1 to TRBJ2-5; D is unresolved. This CDR3 is 13 amino acids long. CDR1 SGHRS and CDR2 YFSETQ come from the germline V gene. The germline V and J ends were trimmed by 1 base and 5 bases, with 9 bases remaining between them. CDR3 nucleotide sequence: TGCGCCAGCAGCTTGACGTATTGGGAGACCCAGTACTTC. Residues: CASSLTYWETQYF. The entire variable domain, with the rest obtained from reference TRBV5-1 and TRBJ2-5, is as follows: KAGVTQTPRYLIKTRGQQVTLSCSPISGHRSVSWYQQTPGQGLQFLFEYFSETQRNKGNFPGRFSGRQFSNSRSEMNVSTLELGDSALYLCASSLTYWETQYFGPGTRLLVL.

The rearrangement joins TRBV2 to TRBJ2-6, with 7 bases identical to TRBD1. Germline CDR1 SNHLY, CDR2 FYNNEI. V lost 6 bases to trimming and J lost 0 bases; unmatched junction nucleotides: 11. The CDR3 is 18 residues long. Here the CDR3 DNA reads TGTGCCAGCAGGAGAGGGACAGTTTTGTTCTCTGGGGCCAACGTCCTGACTTTC. Translation gives CASRRGTVLFSGANVLTF.

This chain uses TRBV30 with TRBJ2-7; D remains unclear. Germline loops: CDR1 GTSNPN, CDR2 SVGIG (reference sequence). The length of the CDR3 is 16 residues. V was shortened by 2 bases and J by 2 bases, with 19 bases between the two germline ends. In nucleotides, the CDR3 is TGTGCCTGGAGTACCCTCCATATAGTCGGAACCTACGAGCAGTACTTC. Protein sequence: CAWSTLHIVGTYEQYF.

This clone showed up just once. The CDR3 DNA follows: TGTGCCAGCAGCTTAACAGGCAGTAGCTCTGGAAACACCATATATTTT. Its translation is CASSLTGSSSGNTIYF. The genes are TRBV7-3 and TRBJ1-3; no reliable D call. V gave up 0 bases and J gave up 0 bases, with 9 bases separating them. CDR1 is SGHTA and CDR2 is FQGTGA in the germline V gene. This CDR3 region has 16 residues. The full variable domain, its missing parts supplied by reference TRBV7-3 and TRBJ1-3, is GAGVSQTPSNKVTEKGKYVELRCDPISGHTALYWYRQSLGQGPEFLIYFQGTGAADDSGLPNDRFFAVRPEGSVSTLKIQRTERGDSAVYLCASSLTGSSSGNTIYFGEGSWLTVV.

CDR3 protein: CASKGRLNTEAFF. CDR3 coding DNA: TGTGCCAGCAAGGGCAGATTGAACACTGAAGCTTTCTTT. V gene TRBV6-1 combines with J gene TRBJ1-1; no firm D call. The CDR3 contains 13 residues. Germline CDR1 reads MNHNS; CDR2 reads SASEGT. V was pared by 7 bases and J by 0 bases, with 9 bases between.

V gene TRBV19 combines with J gene TRBJ1-5; D call uncertain. Trimming took off 3 bases at V and 1 base at J, with 13 bases between the two ends. The CDR3 extends over 16 amino acids. Germline V gives CDR1 LNHDA, CDR2 SQIVND (reference sequence). The CDR3 bases are TGTGCCAGTAGTATGTTGGGTGGGCGCAGCAATCAGCCCCAGCATTTT. Translation gives CASSMLGGRSNQPQHF.

The chain is built from TRBV5-1 and TRBJ2-1; 7 nucleotides match TRBD2. CDR3 length equals 15 residues. V was clipped by 4 bases and J by 2 bases; unmatched bases: 6. Per germline, CDR1 SGHRS and CDR2 YFSETQ. As DNA, the CDR3 is TGCGCCAGCAGCCCATGGGCGGGGGCCTACAATGAGCAGTTCTTC. Protein: CASSPWAGAYNEQFF.

This chain uses TRBV13 with TRBJ2-3; TRBD2 agrees at 9 bases. There are 22 residues in the CDR3. Per the germline V gene, CDR1 is PRHDT and CDR2 is FYEKMQ (reference sequence). V lost 3 bases and J lost 2; bases outside the gene matches: 24. CDR3 sequence: CASSLGRTTALRAGGLTDTQYF. As DNA, the CDR3 is TGTGCCAGCAGCTTGGGACGGACGACGGCCCTGAGAGCGGGGGGCCTCACAGATACGCAGTATTTT.

This rearrangement joins TRBV6-6 to TRBJ2-1, with D possibly matching TRBD1 (6 bases). Looked up from germline, CDR1 is MNHNY and CDR2 is SVGAGI (reference sequence). Trimming pared 5 bases from V and 8 bases from J, leaving 16 bases between. The CDR3 has 14 amino acids. DNA of the CDR3: TGTGCCAGCAGTCGCAGGGGAGATACGGATGAGCAGTTCTTC. It encodes CASSRRGDTDEQFF.

As for this clone: This CDR3 is also generated by other DNA sequences in the sample. J is TRBJ2-5 and V is TRBV18, with unresolved D. V lost 3 bases and J lost 5, with 7 bases in between. CDR3 length: 12 residues. Germline V gene data show CDR1 as KGHSH and CDR2 as LQKENI. CDR3 in DNA: TGTGCCAGCTCACCCCTAGGGGAGACCCAGTACTTC. Amino acid sequence: CASSPLGETQYF.